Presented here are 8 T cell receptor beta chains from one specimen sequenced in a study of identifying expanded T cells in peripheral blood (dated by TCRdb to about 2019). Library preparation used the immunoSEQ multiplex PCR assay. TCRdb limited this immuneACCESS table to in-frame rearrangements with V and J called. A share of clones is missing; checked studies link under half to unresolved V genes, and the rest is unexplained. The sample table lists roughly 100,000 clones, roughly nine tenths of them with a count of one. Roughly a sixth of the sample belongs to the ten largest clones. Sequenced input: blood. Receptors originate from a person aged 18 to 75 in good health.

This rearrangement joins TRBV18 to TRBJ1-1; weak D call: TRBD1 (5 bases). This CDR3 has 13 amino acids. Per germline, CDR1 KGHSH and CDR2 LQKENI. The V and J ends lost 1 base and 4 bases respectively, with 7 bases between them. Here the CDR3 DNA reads TGTGCCAGCTCACCACTGGGGGGCACTGAAGCTTTCTTT. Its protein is CASSPLGGTEAFF. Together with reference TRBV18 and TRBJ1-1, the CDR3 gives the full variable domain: NAGVMQNPRHLVRRRGQEARLRCSPMKGHSHVYWYRQLPEEGLKFMVYLQKENIIDESGMPKERFSAEFPKEGPSILRIQQVVRGDSAAYFCASSPLGGTEAFFGQGTRLTVV.

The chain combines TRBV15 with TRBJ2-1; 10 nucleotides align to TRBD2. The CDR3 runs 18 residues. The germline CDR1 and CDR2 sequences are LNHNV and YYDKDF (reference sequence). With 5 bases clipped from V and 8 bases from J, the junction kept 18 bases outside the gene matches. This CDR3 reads CATSRTSLAGIHIDEQFF. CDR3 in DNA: TGTGCCACCAGCCGAACGTCACTAGCGGGGATTCACATCGATGAGCAGTTCTTC.

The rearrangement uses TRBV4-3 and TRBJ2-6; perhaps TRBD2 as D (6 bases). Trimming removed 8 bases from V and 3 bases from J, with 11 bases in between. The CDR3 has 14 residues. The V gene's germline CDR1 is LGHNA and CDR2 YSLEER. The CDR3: CASGTSLGANVLTF. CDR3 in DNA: TGCGCCAGCGGAACTAGCCTTGGGGCCAACGTCCTGACTTTC.

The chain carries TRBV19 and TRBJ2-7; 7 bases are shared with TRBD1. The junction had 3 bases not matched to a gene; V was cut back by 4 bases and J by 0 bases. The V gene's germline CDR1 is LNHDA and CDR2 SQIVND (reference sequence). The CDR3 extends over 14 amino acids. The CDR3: CASSTGDSSYEQYF. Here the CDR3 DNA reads TGTGCCAGTAGTACCGGGGACAGCTCCTACGAGCAGTACTTC.

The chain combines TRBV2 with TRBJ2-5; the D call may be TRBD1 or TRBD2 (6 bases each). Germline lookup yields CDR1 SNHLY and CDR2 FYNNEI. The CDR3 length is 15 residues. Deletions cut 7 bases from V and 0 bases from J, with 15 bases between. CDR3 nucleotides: TGTGCCAGCATCCCCGGGGGCCCCTACCAAGAGACCCAGTACTTC. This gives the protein CASIPGGPYQETQYF.

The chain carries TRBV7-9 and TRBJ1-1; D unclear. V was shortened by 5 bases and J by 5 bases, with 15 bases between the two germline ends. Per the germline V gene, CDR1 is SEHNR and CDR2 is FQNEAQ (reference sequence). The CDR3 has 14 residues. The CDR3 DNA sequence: TGTGCCAGCAGCATGCTAAACCTGGGGACTGAAGCTTTCTTT. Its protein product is CASSMLNLGTEAFF. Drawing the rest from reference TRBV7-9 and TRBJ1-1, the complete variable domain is DTGVSQNPRHKITKRGQNVTFRCDPISEHNRLYWYRQTLGQGPEFLTYFQNEAQLEKSRLLSDRFSAERPKGSFSTLEIQRTEQGDSAMYLCASSMLNLGTEAFFGQGTRLTVV.

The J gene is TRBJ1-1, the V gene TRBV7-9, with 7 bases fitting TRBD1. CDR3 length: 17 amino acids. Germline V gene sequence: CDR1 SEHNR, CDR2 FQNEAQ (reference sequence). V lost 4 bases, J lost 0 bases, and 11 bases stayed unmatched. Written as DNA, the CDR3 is TGTGCCAGCAGCTCCGGCCCCAAGACAGGGCTGAACACTGAAGCTTTCTTT. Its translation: CASSSGPKTGLNTEAFF.

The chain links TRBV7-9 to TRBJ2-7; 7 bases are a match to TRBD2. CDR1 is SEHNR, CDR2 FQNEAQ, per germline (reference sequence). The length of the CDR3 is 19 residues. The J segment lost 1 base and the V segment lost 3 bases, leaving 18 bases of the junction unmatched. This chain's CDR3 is CASSFSRRTLADGSYEQYF. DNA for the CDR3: TGTGCCAGCAGCTTTTCCCGAAGGACCCTAGCGGACGGATCCTACGAGCAGTACTTC.